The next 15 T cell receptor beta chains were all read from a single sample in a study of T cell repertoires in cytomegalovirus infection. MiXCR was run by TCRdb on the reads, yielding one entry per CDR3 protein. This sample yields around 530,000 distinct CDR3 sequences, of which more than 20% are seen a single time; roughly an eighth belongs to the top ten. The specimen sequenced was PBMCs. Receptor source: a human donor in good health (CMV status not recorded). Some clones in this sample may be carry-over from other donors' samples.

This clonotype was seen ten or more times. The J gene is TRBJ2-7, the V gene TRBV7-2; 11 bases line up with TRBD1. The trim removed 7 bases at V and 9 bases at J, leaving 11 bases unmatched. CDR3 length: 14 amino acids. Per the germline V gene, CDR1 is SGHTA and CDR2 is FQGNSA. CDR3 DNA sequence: TGTGCCAGCACCCCCTCCACGGGACAGGGGGTGCAGTACGTC. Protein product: CASTPSTGQGVQYV.

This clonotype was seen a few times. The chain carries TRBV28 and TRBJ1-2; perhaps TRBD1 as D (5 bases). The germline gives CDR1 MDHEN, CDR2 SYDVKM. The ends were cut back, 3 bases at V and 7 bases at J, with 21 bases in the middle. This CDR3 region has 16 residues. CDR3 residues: CASSLIEQGLAGGYTF. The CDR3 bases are TGTGCCAGCAGTTTGATAGAGCAGGGTCTCGCCGGTGGCTACACCTTC.

The CDR3 sequence: CSARTSGRSAYNEQFF. Written as DNA, the CDR3 is TGCAGTGCTAGGACTAGCGGGAGATCCGCCTACAATGAGCAGTTCTTC. The chain carries TRBV20-1 and TRBJ2-1; TRBD2 matches 12 bases. Germline V gene lookup returns CDR1 DFQATT and CDR2 SNEGSKA (reference sequence). The junction had 5 bases not matched to a gene; V was cut back by 3 bases and J by 2 bases. This CDR3 spans 16 amino acids.

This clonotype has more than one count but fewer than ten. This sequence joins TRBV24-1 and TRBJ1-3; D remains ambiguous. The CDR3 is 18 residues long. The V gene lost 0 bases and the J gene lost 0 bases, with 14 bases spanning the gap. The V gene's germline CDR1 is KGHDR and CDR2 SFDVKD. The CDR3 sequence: CATSDLRCRVSSGNTIYF. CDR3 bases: TGTGCCACCAGTGATTTGAGGTGCCGAGTCTCCTCTGGAAACACCATATATTTT.

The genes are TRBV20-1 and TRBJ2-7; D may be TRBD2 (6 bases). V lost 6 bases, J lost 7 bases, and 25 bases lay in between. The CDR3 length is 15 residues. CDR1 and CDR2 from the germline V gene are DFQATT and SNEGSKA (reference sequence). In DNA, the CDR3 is TGCAGTGCCTATACCGGGAGAGGGAGAAGGAAAGAGCAGTACTTC. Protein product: CSAYTGRGRRKEQYF.

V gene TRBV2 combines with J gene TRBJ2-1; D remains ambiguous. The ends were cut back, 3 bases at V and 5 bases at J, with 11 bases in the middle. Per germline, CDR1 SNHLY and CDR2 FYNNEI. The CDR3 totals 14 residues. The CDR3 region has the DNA TGTGCCAGCAGTGACGGGCGGATAAACAATGAGCAGTTCTTC. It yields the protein CASSDGRINNEQFF.

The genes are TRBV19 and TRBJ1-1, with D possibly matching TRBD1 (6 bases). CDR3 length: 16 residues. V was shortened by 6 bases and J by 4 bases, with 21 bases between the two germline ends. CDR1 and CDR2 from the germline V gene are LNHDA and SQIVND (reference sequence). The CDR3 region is CASRVGGGAGSTEAFF. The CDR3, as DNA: TGTGCCAGTAGGGTCGGAGGGGGGGCAGGGAGCACTGAAGCTTTCTTT.

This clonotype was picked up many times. CDR3 protein: CASSLGLAGATDTQYF. CDR3 bases: TGTGCCAGCAGCCTGGGACTAGCGGGGGCCACAGATACGCAGTATTTT. The rearrangement joins TRBV7-2 to TRBJ2-3, with TRBD2 identical over 14 bases. The junction had 3 bases not matched to a gene; V was cut back by 5 bases and J by 2 bases. Germline V gives CDR1 SGHTA, CDR2 FQGNSA. CDR3 length equals 16 residues.

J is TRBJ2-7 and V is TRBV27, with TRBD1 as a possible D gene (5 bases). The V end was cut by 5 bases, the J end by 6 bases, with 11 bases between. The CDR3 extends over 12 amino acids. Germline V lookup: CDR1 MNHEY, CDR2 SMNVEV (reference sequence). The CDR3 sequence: CASSARASEQYF. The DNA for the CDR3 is TGTGCCAGCAGTGCCAGGGCATCCGAGCAGTACTTC.

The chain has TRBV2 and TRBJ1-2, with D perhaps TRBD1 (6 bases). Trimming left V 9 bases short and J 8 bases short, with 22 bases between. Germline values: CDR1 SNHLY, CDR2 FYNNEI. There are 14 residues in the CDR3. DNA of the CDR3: TGTGCCAGTACAGACAGGCCGGTATTGGGAGGCTACACCTTC. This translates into CASTDRPVLGGYTF.

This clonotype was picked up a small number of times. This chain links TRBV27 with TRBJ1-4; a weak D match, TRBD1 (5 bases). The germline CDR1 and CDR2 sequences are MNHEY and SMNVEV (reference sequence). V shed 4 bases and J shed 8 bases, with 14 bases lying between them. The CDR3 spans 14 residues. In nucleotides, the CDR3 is TGTGCCAGCAGTTGGGGCCCGGGGTTCGAAAAACTGTTTTTT. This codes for CASSWGPGFEKLFF. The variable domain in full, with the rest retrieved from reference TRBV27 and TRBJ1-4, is EAQVTQNPRYLITVTGKKLTVTCSQNMNHEYMSWYRQDPGLGLRQIYYSMNVEVTDKGDVPEGYKVSRKEKRNFPLILESPSPNQTSLYFCASSWGPGFEKLFFGSGTQLSVL.

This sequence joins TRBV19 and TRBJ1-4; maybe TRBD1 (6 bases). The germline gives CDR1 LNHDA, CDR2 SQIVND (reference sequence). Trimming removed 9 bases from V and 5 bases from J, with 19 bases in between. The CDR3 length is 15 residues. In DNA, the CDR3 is TGTGCCAGCACTCCGGGAGGGGGGTCAAATGAAAAACTGTTTTTT. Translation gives CASTPGGGSNEKLFF.

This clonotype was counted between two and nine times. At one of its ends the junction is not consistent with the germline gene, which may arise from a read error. The CDR3 here is CASSLEGASLNAEAFF. The CDR3 region has the DNA TGTGCCAGCAGCTTAGAGGGGGCCTCCTTGAACGCTGAAGCTTTCTTT. The V gene is TRBV7-6, the J gene TRBJ1-1; 7 bases align to TRBD1. Germline-derived CDR1 and CDR2 are SGHVS and FNYEAQ. The CDR3 runs to 16 residues.

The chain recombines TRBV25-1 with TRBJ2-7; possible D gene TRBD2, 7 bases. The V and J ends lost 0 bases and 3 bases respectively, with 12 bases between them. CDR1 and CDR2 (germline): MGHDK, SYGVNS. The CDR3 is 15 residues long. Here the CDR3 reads CASSEYGGGLYEQYF. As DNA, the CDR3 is TGTGCCAGCAGTGAATACGGCGGGGGCCTCTACGAGCAGTACTTC.

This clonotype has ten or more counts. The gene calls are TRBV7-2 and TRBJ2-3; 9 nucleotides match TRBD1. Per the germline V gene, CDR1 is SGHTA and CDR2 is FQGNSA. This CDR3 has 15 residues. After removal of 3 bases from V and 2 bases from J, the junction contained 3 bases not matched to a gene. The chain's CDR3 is CASSFDRGNTDTQYF. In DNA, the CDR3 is TGTGCCAGCAGCTTCGACAGGGGGAACACAGATACGCAGTATTTT.